Listed below are T cell receptor beta chains from one sample, sequenced in a study of T cell repertoires in cytomegalovirus infection. MiXCR, applied by TCRdb to the reads, yields one record per CDR3 protein. The repertoire has approximately 500,000 distinct CDR3 sequences, about 15% of them found once; the top ten carry more than 20%. The sequencing input was CD8+ T cells from PBMCs. These receptors were obtained from a human donor in good health (CMV status not recorded). Some clones in this sample may be carry-over from other donors' samples. The CDR3 runs from the conserved cysteine through the conserved F or W. Fields, in order: clone size, D gene, V gene, J gene, CDR3 protein, CDR3 DNA. D genes are given only for firm matches. Rows give clone size only sometimes, using once, few, many, or a class for an expanded clone.

size: many; D: TRBD2; V: TRBV12-3/TRBV12-4; J: TRBJ2-2; CDR3: CASSSSGEGRTGELFF; DNA: TGTGCCAGCAGTTCTAGCGGGGAGGGGAGGACCGGGGAGCTGTTTTTT
size: few; D: NA; V: TRBV27; J: TRBJ2-4; CDR3: CASSLSTKNIQYF; DNA: TGTGCCAGCAGTTTATCGACGAAAAACATTCAGTACTTC
size: many; D: NA; V: TRBV4-1; J: TRBJ2-1; CDR3: CASSLGVAGIGEQQFF; DNA: TGCGCCAGCAGTCTAGGGGTCGCCGGGATTGGCGAACAGCAGTTCTTC
size: many; D: NA; V: TRBV7-9; J: TRBJ1-1; CDR3: CASRRDGGRNTEAFF; DNA: TGTGCCAGCAGACGGGATGGGGGGAGGAACACTGAAGCTTTCTTT
size: many; D: TRBD1; V: TRBV19; J: TRBJ1-5; CDR3: CASSSDREAGSNQPQHF; DNA: TGTGCCAGTAGTTCGGACAGGGAAGCAGGAAGCAATCAGCCCCAGCATTTT
size: few; D: NA; V: TRBV29-1; J: TRBJ1-1; CDR3: CSVERSGKAFF; DNA: TGCAGCGTTGAAAGGAGTGGTAAAGCTTTCTTT
size: many; D: NA; V: TRBV27; J: TRBJ1-1; CDR3: CASSLGGGPVTEAFF; DNA: TGTGCCAGCAGTTTAGGTGGGGGGCCGGTCACTGAAGCTTTCTTT
size: few; D: NA; V: TRBV5-5; J: TRBJ2-4; CDR3: CASSLGTDIQYF; DNA: TGTGCCAGCAGCTTGGGGACTGACATTCAGTACTTC
size: NA; D: NA; V: TRBV3-1; J: TRBJ1-1; CDR3: CASSYGLSPANTEAFF; DNA: TGTGCCAGCAGCTACGGACTTTCCCCCGCGAACACTGAAGCTTTCTTT
size: many; D: NA; V: TRBV7-9; J: TRBJ1-2; CDR3: CASSPQWRVDYGYTF; DNA: TGTGCCAGCAGCCCTCAATGGCGGGTTGACTATGGCTACACCTTC
size: many; D: TRBD1; V: TRBV27; J: TRBJ1-2; CDR3: CASSSFTGGYGYTF; DNA: TGTGCCAGCAGTTCCTTTACAGGGGGCTATGGCTACACCTTC
size: few; D: TRBD1; V: TRBV28; J: TRBJ1-3; CDR3: CASSSQGVGGNTIYF; DNA: TGTGCCAGCAGTTCGCAGGGGGTCGGTGGAAACACCATATATTTT
size: many; D: NA; V: TRBV6-5; J: TRBJ1-1; CDR3: CASSYKQGGAEAFF; DNA: TGTGCCAGCAGTTATAAACAGGGAGGCGCTGAAGCTTTCTTT
size: many; D: NA; V: TRBV28; J: TRBJ2-3; CDR3: CASSLMAGITDTQYF; DNA: TGTGCCAGCAGTTTAATGGCGGGGATCACAGATACGCAGTATTTT
size: NA; D: NA; V: TRBV2; J: TRBJ1-1; CDR3: CASSNSQMNTEAFF; DNA: TGTGCCAGCAGTAACTCACAGATGAACACTGAAGCTTTCTTT
size: few; D: NA; V: TRBV4-1; J: TRBJ1-3; CDR3: CASSQDTGGGNTIYF; DNA: TGCGCCAGCAGCCAAGATACGGGGGGTGGGAACACCATATATTTT
size: few; D: TRBD1; V: TRBV29-1; J: TRBJ1-2; CDR3: CSVSGQEGGYTF; DNA: TGCAGCGTTAGTGGACAGGAAGGCGGCTACACCTTC
size: few; D: NA; V: TRBV5-1; J: TRBJ2-3; CDR3: CASSFRQEFTDTQYF; DNA: TGCGCCAGCAGCTTCCGACAGGAGTTCACAGATACGCAGTATTTT
size: many; D: TRBD2; V: TRBV7-9; J: TRBJ2-1; CDR3: CASTHPGLESHEQFF; DNA: TGTGCCAGCACCCACCCGGGACTAGAAAGCCATGAGCAGTTCTTC
size: few; D: NA; V: TRBV30; J: TRBJ1-5; CDR3: CAWSVLSNQPQHF; DNA: TGTGCCTGGAGTGTCCTCTCGAATCAGCCCCAGCATTTT
size: NA; D: NA; V: TRBV11-2; J: TRBJ1-5; CDR3: CTSSLGDQPQHF; DNA: TGTACCAGCAGCTTAGGCGATCAGCCCCAGCATTTT
size: many; D: NA; V: TRBV6-5; J: TRBJ1-1; CDR3: CASSYSLGDTEAFF; DNA: TGTGCCAGCAGTTACTCGTTGGGGGACACTGAAGCTTTCTTT
size: NA; D: NA; V: TRBV11-2; J: TRBJ2-7; CDR3: CASSLYRARYEQYF; DNA: TGTGCCAGCAGCTTATACAGGGCTAGGTACGAGCAGTACTTC
size: many; D: TRBD1; V: TRBV7-9; J: TRBJ1-4; CDR3: CASSGRDRAGIFGEKLFF; DNA: TGTGCCAGCAGCGGCCGGGACAGGGCCGGAATATTTGGTGAAAAACTGTTTTTT
size: many; D: TRBD1; V: TRBV7-6; J: TRBJ2-7; CDR3: CASSSGQGASNYEQYF; DNA: TGTGCCAGCAGCTCGGGACAGGGGGCTTCAAATTACGAGCAGTACTTC
size: many; D: TRBD1; V: TRBV28; J: TRBJ1-6; CDR3: CASSVPGTGAEQEGSPLHF; DNA: TGTGCCAGCAGTGTACCAGGGACAGGGGCGGAACAAGAGGGATCACCCCTCCACTTT
size: NA; D: NA; V: TRBV2; J: TRBJ2-3; CDR3: CATQGGTQYF; DNA: TGTGCCACCCAAGGTGGGACGCAGTATTTT
size: NA; D: NA; V: TRBV29-1; J: TRBJ2-7; CDR3: CSVEDGGSSYEQYF; DNA: TGCAGCGTTGAAGATGGGGGGAGCTCCTACGAGCAGTACTTC
size: NA; D: NA; V: TRBV18; J: TRBJ1-2; CDR3: CASSPRDRSTYGYTF; DNA: TGTGCCAGCTCACCTAGAGACAGATCGACCTATGGCTACACCTTC
size: many; D: NA; V: TRBV29-1; J: TRBJ2-5; CDR3: CSVLGQGRTTQTQYF; DNA: TGCAGCGTTCTCGGCCAGGGAAGGACCACGCAGACCCAGTACTTC
size: many; D: NA; V: TRBV7-8; J: TRBJ2-5; CDR3: CASSLERRRVETQYF; DNA: TGTGCCAGCAGCTTAGAGCGTCGCAGGGTCGAGACCCAGTACTTC
size: few; D: TRBD1; V: TRBV7-9; J: TRBJ1-2; CDR3: CASSFHTDRGFNYGYTF; DNA: TGTGCCAGCAGCTTCCACACAGACAGGGGATTTAACTATGGCTACACCTTC
size: NA; D: NA; V: TRBV27; J: TRBJ2-1; CDR3: CASSITGAGEQFF; DNA: TGTGCCAGCAGTATTACTGGGGCAGGTGAGCAGTTCTTC
size: many; D: NA; V: TRBV7-2; J: TRBJ1-2; CDR3: CASSSPRLTENYGYTF; DNA: TGTGCCAGCAGCTCCCCCCGACTGACGGAAAACTATGGCTACACCTTC
size: many; D: TRBD1; V: TRBV7-9; J: TRBJ1-4; CDR3: CASSKPGQGPLTEKLFF; DNA: TGTGCCAGCAGCAAACCGGGACAGGGACCCCTAACCGAAAAACTGTTTTTT
size: many; D: NA; V: TRBV28; J: TRBJ1-3; CDR3: CASSSYRRGSSGNTIYF; DNA: TGTGCCAGCAGTTCGTACCGACGGGGAAGCTCTGGAAACACCATATATTTT
size: many; D: NA; V: TRBV7-8; J: TRBJ2-1; CDR3: CASSLVPYSISDEQFF; DNA: TGTGCCAGCAGCTTAGTCCCCTACTCGATCTCTGATGAGCAGTTCTTC
size: many; D: NA; V: TRBV12-3/TRBV12-4; J: TRBJ2-3; CDR3: CASSFSRDFTDTQYF; DNA: TGTGCCAGCAGTTTCTCAAGGGATTTCACAGATACGCAGTATTTT
size: NA; D: NA; V: TRBV12-5; J: TRBJ2-1; CDR3: CASGLAGNPSYNEQFF; DNA: TGTGCTAGTGGTTTGGCAGGGAACCCCTCCTACAATGAGCAGTTCTTC
size: NA; D: TRBD2; V: TRBV12-3/TRBV12-4; J: TRBJ2-5; CDR3: CASRVAGGEQETQYF; DNA: TGTGCCAGCCGCGTAGCGGGAGGTGAGCAAGAGACCCAGTACTTC
size: many; D: NA; V: TRBV5-1; J: TRBJ2-1; CDR3: CASLRDPGTNEQFF; DNA: TGCGCCAGCCTTCGGGATCCCGGCACCAATGAGCAGTTCTTC
size: NA; D: TRBD1; V: TRBV27; J: TRBJ2-5; CDR3: CASSTLGTVQETQYF; DNA: TGTGCCAGCAGTACACTTGGGACAGTTCAAGAGACCCAGTACTTC
size: many; D: NA; V: TRBV7-9; J: TRBJ1-5; CDR3: CASSPGVGNQPQHF; DNA: TGTGCCAGCAGCCCCGGGGTTGGCAATCAGCCCCAGCATTTT
size: many; D: NA; V: TRBV4-1; J: TRBJ2-7; CDR3: CASSQEAASLSYEQYF; DNA: TGCGCCAGCAGCCAAGAAGCAGCCAGCTTATCCTACGAGCAGTACTTC
size: many; D: NA; V: TRBV5-6; J: TRBJ1-2; CDR3: CASSLGAGPNYGYTF; DNA: TGTGCCAGCAGCTTGGGGGCAGGCCCTAACTATGGCTACACCTTC
size: NA; D: TRBD1; V: TRBV7-4; J: TRBJ1-5; CDR3: CVSSLEGQGNQPQHF; DNA: TGTGTCAGCAGCCTCGAGGGACAGGGCAATCAGCCCCAGCATTTT
size: NA; D: TRBD1; V: TRBV4-1; J: TRBJ2-1; CDR3: CASSLYRGTAANNEQFF; DNA: TGCGCCAGCAGCCTTTACAGGGGAACGGCTGCAAACAATGAGCAGTTCTTC
size: few; D: TRBD2; V: TRBV14; J: TRBJ2-3; CDR3: CASSQDGLAERTDTQYF; DNA: TGTGCCAGCAGCCAAGATGGTCTAGCGGAGAGGACAGATACGCAGTATTTT
size: many; D: TRBD2; V: TRBV7-2; J: TRBJ2-3; CDR3: CASSLTSGVTDTQYF; DNA: TGTGCCAGCAGCCTTACTAGCGGGGTCACAGATACGCAGTATTTT
size: few; D: TRBD2; V: TRBV7-6; J: TRBJ2-1; CDR3: CASLGRDFGHEQFF; DNA: TGTGCCAGCTTGGGGAGGGACTTCGGACATGAGCAGTTCTTC
size: NA; D: TRBD2; V: TRBV6-2/TRBV6-3; J: TRBJ2-2; CDR3: CASSYEGSLAGGPTGELFF; DNA: TGTGCCAGCAGTTACGAAGGATCGCTAGCGGGAGGACCCACCGGGGAGCTGTTTTTT
size: many; D: TRBD2; V: TRBV27; J: TRBJ2-1; CDR3: CASSLAGGYNEQFF; DNA: TGTGCCAGCAGCTTAGCGGGGGGTTACAATGAGCAGTTCTTC
size: few; D: TRBD1; V: TRBV6-6; J: TRBJ2-1; CDR3: CASIPTGVPEQFF; DNA: TGTGCCAGCATTCCGACAGGGGTCCCAGAGCAGTTCTTC
size: NA; D: NA; V: TRBV14; J: TRBJ2-5; CDR3: CASSQDRGEDQETQYF; DNA: TGTGCCAGCAGCCAAGATCGAGGAGAAGACCAAGAGACCCAGTACTTC
size: few; D: NA; V: TRBV6-1; J: TRBJ2-2; CDR3: CASTPRAGYAGELFF; DNA: TGTGCCAGCACTCCAAGGGCAGGGTATGCCGGGGAGCTGTTTTTT
size: NA; D: TRBD1; V: TRBV5-4; J: TRBJ1-2; CDR3: CASSSPGTEFNYGYTF; DNA: TGTGCCAGCAGTTCACCCGGGACAGAATTCAACTATGGCTACACCTTC
size: many; D: TRBD1; V: TRBV11-2; J: TRBJ2-6; CDR3: CASSFPYRTGSRQSGANVLTF; DNA: TGTGCCAGCAGCTTTCCCTATCGGACAGGGTCCCGCCAATCTGGGGCCAACGTCCTGACTTTC
size: NA; D: NA; V: TRBV3-1; J: TRBJ1-3; CDR3: CASSQAANPFGNTIYF; DNA: TGTGCCAGCAGCCAAGCAGCGAACCCTTTTGGAAACACCATATATTTT
size: many; D: NA; V: TRBV6-1; J: TRBJ1-4; CDR3: CASSYRDIGEKLFF; DNA: TGTGCCAGCAGTTACAGGGATATAGGTGAAAAACTGTTTTTT